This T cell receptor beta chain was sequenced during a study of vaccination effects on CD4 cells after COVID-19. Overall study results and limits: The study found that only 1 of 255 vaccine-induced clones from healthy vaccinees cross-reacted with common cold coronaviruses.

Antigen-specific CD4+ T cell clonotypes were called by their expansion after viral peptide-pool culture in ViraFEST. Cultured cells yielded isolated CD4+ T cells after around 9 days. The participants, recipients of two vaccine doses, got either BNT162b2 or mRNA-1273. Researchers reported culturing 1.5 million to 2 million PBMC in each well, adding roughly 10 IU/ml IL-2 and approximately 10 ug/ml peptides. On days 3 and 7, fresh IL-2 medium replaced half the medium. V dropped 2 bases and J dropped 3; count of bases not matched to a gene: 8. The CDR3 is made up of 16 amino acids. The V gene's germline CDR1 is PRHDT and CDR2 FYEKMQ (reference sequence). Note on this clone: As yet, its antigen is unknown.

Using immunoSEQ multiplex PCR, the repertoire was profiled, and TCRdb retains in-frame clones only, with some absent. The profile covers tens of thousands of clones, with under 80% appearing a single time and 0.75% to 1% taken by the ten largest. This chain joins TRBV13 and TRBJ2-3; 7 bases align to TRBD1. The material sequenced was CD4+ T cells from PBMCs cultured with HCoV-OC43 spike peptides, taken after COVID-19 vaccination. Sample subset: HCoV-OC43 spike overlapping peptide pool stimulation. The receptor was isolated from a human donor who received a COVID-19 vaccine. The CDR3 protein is CASSLISGGLTDTQYF. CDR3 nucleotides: TGTGCCAGCAGCTTAATCTCAGGGGGTTTAACAGATACGCAGTATTTT.